This paragraph reports one TCR beta chain. The antigen this receptor binds is unknown. Nothing much larger sits one base from this clone, and base qualities are not available. The cohort comprised around 700 healthy bone marrow donors. All cohort members were sampled while nominally healthy, although unrecorded immune exposures were likely present. The donor was CMV seropositive and was included in the group of 250 to 350 seropositive cohort members. Every donor gave a peripheral blood sample, and the peripheral blood mononuclear cells from that sample were used for TCR beta sequencing. Genomic DNA extraction from the blood cell samples was performed with the Qiagen DNeasy Blood Extraction Kit. To prepare the library, the immunoSEQ multiplex PCR assay was applied. A mixture of 60 forward primers for TCR Vbeta segments and 13 reverse primers for TCR Jbeta segments was used in the multiplex PCR. Amplification of the CDR3 region of rearranged TCR beta genes was performed with a multiplex PCR assay on genomic DNA. The amplified TCR beta libraries were sequenced on the Illumina HiSeq System as 87-base-pair reads. The published analysis was carried out like this. A later analysis counted approximately 74 million unique TCR beta chains across the approximately 700 repertoires, and some 12 million of these chains were shared by at least two donors. A nearest-neighbor algorithm error-corrected the raw reads and collapsed the reads into unique sequences, merging closely related sequences to remove PCR and sequencing errors. V, D and J gene segments were assigned by aligning CDR3 sequences to IMGT reference sequences. For a sequence to be retained, a match of at least six nucleotides to both a V gene segment and a J gene segment was required. Rearrangements were called productive when the CDR3 lacked stop codons and stayed in frame with V and J; all others were non-productive. Following IMGT convention, CDR3 was defined as the stretch from the second conserved V-encoded cysteine to the conserved J-encoded phenylalanine. In an earlier analysis of approximately 500 of the donors, sequences lacking an unambiguous match to a single V gene segment were excluded. In an earlier analysis of roughly 500 of the donors, V segments were called functional above 56.7% productive rearrangements and were called segregating when the between-donor standard deviation exceeded 5%. To diagnose cytomegalovirus status from the catalog of TCR beta chain sequences, a statistical classification framework was built. A later analysis assigned V and J genes by comparing TCR nucleotide sequences with IMGT/GENE-DB human TR gene sequences. Using the TCRdist pipeline, a later analysis assigned CDR3 sequences along with most-parsimonious VDJ recombination scenarios. In a later analysis, each TCR beta chain was defined by its CDR3 amino acid sequence together with its V-gene family, and reads without a unique V-gene family were excluded. A later analysis removed several hundred highly shared, low-generation-probability nucleotide sequences to deal with suspected cross-contamination and a sequencing artifact. A later analysis calculated a clonal expansion index for each public chain from normalized within-repertoire ranks of inferred template counts. In a later analysis, generation probabilities were computed with a VDJ recombination model fitted to out-of-frame rearrangements, and the resulting probabilities were checked against IGoR. In a later analysis, TCR-TCR, TCR-HLA and TCR-CMV co-occurrence was scored with hypergeometric tests, and a repertoire-size bias correction was applied to TCR pairs. In a later analysis, false discovery rates were estimated by permuting HLA or CMV assignments 20 times. A later analysis grouped co-occurring TCRs with DBSCAN, adding TCRdist sequence similarity when clustering within HLA-allele-positive subsets. Repertoires with fewer than 30,000 or more than 120,000 public chains, plus five repertoires with anomalous nucleotide sharing, were excluded from co-occurrence clustering. Held by TCRdb, this immuneACCESS table contains in-frame sequences only and omits some clones. Under half of the omission traces to an unresolved V gene where checked; the cause of the rest is unknown. V and J calls plus clone size are reproduced from that table; the DNA served to infer D and trimming. This sample is represented by 140,000 or so clones; roughly 79% of them were singletons. The top ten hold more than 9.5% of the sample.

This sample is part of a study of cytomegalovirus exposure and HLA in healthy donors (TCRdb year 2017). Background on the whole study: In an earlier analysis of roughly 500 of the donors, under 300 Gb of sequence data and just under 120 million unique TCR beta sequences from 150 million to 200 million T cells were reported. In addition to the first cohort of approximately 670 subjects, a separate validation cohort of about 120 different subjects was used. The aim of the study was to test whether cataloging public T cell receptors could identify signatures of past pathogen exposure. Typing coverage differed by locus: A, B, C, DRB1 and DQB1 were typed in about 620-630 donors, DQA1 in about 510, DPA1 in 600 to 610, and DPB1 in approximately 450. To predict cytomegalovirus infection status, the study combined high-throughput TCR immunosequencing, statistical association of individual TCRs with disease status, and machine learning. Roughly 300 gigabases of sequencing data and roughly 80 million unique TCR sequences made up an early release that covered several hundred HLA-typed donors. Among a few hundred genotyped donors of the cohort, an average of about 240,000 unique TCR beta nucleotide sequences were sequenced per donor, around 20% of them non-productive. Every discovery cohort repertoire had been produced on one sequencing platform. The genetic ancestry cluster associated with self-reported Caucasian donors included about 84% of the 300 to 400 genotyped donors. The study profiled the T cell repertoires of 500 to 800 subjects by immunosequencing and related them to cytomegalovirus serostatus. Five DR-DQ haplotypes were handled as single units for association and clustering, since linkage in the cohort was strong. In an earlier analysis of roughly 600 of the donors, high-throughput TCR beta sequencing was used to judge whether each TCR beta V gene segment behaved as functional or pseudogenic. HLA typing included class I and class II loci at four-digit resolution. Rather than using new phenotypic data, the later analysis identified candidate immune exposures from TCR beta sequences and from how often those sequences occurred across donors. Donor age, sex, ethnicity and CMV serostatus were collected together with the repertoire data. A later genetic analysis used genome-wide SNP genotypes for about 60% of the roughly 670 donors, treating that subset as a discovery cohort. To study patterns of TCR occurrence, a later analysis re-analyzed previously published TCR beta repertoires from around 660 donors and added high-resolution HLA genotyping.

Taken from the germline V gene, the CDR1 and CDR2 loops are MNHEY and SVGAGI. From the cysteine through the phenylalanine, the CDR3 covers 13 amino acids. Here the CDR3 DNA is all that survives: 39 bases in frame from base 1. V lost 5 bases and J lost 2 bases; the stretch between them is 9 bases long. Findings and caveats that apply to the study as a whole: When HLA alleles, especially DR and DQ, strongly co-occurred, TCR associations were difficult to assign to individual alleles. A further reported finding was that TCR beta sequences accurately predicted the HLA-A and HLA-B alleles for most subjects in the first cohort. Some IMGT-functional V segments, including TRBV6-2 and TRBV6-3, could not be told apart with the 87-base-pair reads, so those segments were excluded. Cytomegalovirus status was reported to be diagnosed by the classifier with high specificity and sensitivity in both the original and validation cohorts. A later analysis found that most CMV-associated TCR beta chains appeared HLA-restricted, with HLA associations seemingly driven largely by CMV exposure. Specific HLA alleles were associated with 15,000 to 20,000 TCR beta sequences at a false discovery rate of 0.05 in a later analysis. Broadly in line with IMGT annotations, most TCR beta V segments showed up in productive rearrangements about 87% or about 30% of the time in an earlier analysis of 450 to 750 of the donors. The presence/absence analyses assumed that sequencing depth was roughly uniform across donors, and that assumption may not be true. Correlated functional status among segregating V segments might be attributable to linkage disequilibrium, but an unknown experimental factor could not be ruled out. The sequencing pipeline was judged likely to have produced a cluster of highly shared sequence variants as a technical artifact. Because HLA typing was missing for some donors at each locus, association tests included only the typed subset. In a later analysis, several top co-occurrence clusters were reported to appear linked to parvovirus B19, influenza, CMV and Epstein-Barr virus. According to a later analysis, TCR association rates differed among HLA loci, with DRB1 alleles showing the most associated TCRs and HLA-C alleles showing the fewest. Because counts were too low, 15 to 20 rarely observed V segments, including chromosome 9 orphons, were left out of the earlier analysis of 500 to 650 of the donors. According to a later genetic analysis, donors in an Asian-associated ancestry cluster had fewer N-insertions in productive TCRs than the approximately 650-donor mean. Only TCR beta chains were sequenced in this cohort, and the absence of alpha or paired-chain data limited detectable features. In vitro tests confirmed that a few of the cytomegalovirus-associated TCR beta chains recognize cytomegalovirus antigens. The authors suggested that the approach could potentially be generalized to other disease states and immunological phenotypes. In a later analysis, HLA-associated TCR beta chains showed more clonal expansion and lower generation probabilities than non-associated chains that were equally common. CMV serostatus was the only immune exposure information available for the cohort. While some public TCRs were present in many individuals, most TCR sequences turned up only very rarely across donors. The study gave a list of 150 to 200 TCR beta chains associated with cytomegalovirus. An association between a missense DCLRE1C variant and V-gene and J-gene trimming of TCR beta chains was found in a later genetic analysis and replicated in an independent cohort.

The sequence derives from a woman aged 60-75 years in good health and CMV-seropositive. The sequencing sample was made of PBMCs. The V and J segments used are TRBV6-5 and TRBJ2-5; a weak D assignment points to TRBD2 (5 bases agree). The CDR3 reads as follows: CASSPGIQETQYF. The bases are TGTGCCAGCAGTCCCGGGATTCAAGAGACCCAGTACTTC.